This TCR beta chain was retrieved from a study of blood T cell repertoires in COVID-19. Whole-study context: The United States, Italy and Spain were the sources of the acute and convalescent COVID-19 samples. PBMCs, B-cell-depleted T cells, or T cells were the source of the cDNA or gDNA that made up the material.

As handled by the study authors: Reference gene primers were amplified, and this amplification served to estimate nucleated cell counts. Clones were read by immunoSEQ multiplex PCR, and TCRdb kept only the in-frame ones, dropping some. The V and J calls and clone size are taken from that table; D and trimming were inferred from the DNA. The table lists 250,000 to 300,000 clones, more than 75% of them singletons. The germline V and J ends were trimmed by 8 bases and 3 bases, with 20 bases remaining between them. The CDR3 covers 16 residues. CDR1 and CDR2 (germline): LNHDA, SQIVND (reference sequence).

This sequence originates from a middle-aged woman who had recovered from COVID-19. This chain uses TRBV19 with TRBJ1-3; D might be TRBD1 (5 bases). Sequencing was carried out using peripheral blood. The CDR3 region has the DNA TGTGCCAGTTCTTATCGGGGCAGGAGGGATGGAAACACCATATATTTT. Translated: CASSYRGRRDGNTIYF.